These 23 T cell receptor beta chains were sequenced from one sample in a study of T-cell reconstitution after alpha-beta-depleted transplantation in children. Study conclusions and caveats: Newly produced T cells mostly provided counts and TCRbeta diversity after one year, as hyperexpanded clones declined.

Their cognate antigens are unknown. Preparation of the TCRbeta library used unique molecular identifiers. TCRdb itself ran the PCR reads through MiXCR, one entry per CDR3 protein. This table holds about 300,000 distinct CDR3 sequences, 6.5% to 9% found once. The source material was peripheral blood, sampled 360 days after TCRalphabeta/CD19-depleted stem cell transplant. These receptors came from a female patient under 10 years old who had a stem cell transplant for Fanconi anemia, so the T cells may come from the graft donor.

The V call is TRBV2, the J call TRBJ1-2; D is possibly TRBD1 (6 bases). Trimming removed 6 bases from V and 5 bases from J, with 19 bases in between. This CDR3 has 15 residues. The germline V gene encodes CDR1 SNHLY and CDR2 FYNNEI. The CDR3: CASRNLQDSKYGYTF. The CDR3 DNA is TGTGCCAGCAGAAATCTACAGGACAGTAAATATGGCTACACCTTC. Drawing the rest from reference TRBV2 and TRBJ1-2, the complete variable domain is EPEVTQTPSHQVTQMGQEVILRCVPISNHLYFYWYRQILGQKVEFLVSFYNNEISEKSEIFDDQFSVERPDGSNFTLKIRSTKLEDSAMYFCASRNLQDSKYGYTFGSGTRLTVV.

Remarks on this clonotype: This could be a read error, since a much larger clone is one nucleotide away. Since the CDR3 does not end with the conserved phenylalanine or tryptophan, this likely comes from a read error. The chain has TRBV29-1 and TRBJ1-2, with D maybe TRBD1 (5 bases). Trimming took off 4 bases at V and 2 bases at J, with 11 bases between the two ends. CDR1 and CDR2 from the germline V gene are SQVTM and ANQGSEA. The CDR3 totals 13 residues. CDR3 DNA: TGCAGCGTTGTCGGCAGGGCGAACTATGGCTACACCTCC. Its protein product is CSVVGRANYGYTS.

V and J are TRBV6-5 and TRBJ1-1; perhaps TRBD1 as D (5 bases). Trimming removed 2 bases from V and 6 bases from J, with 16 bases in between. CDR1 and CDR2 (germline): MNHEY, SVGAGI. The CDR3 runs to 15 residues. The CDR3 loop reads CASSYIPGGLAEAFF. The CDR3 coding sequence is TGTGCCAGCAGTTACATTCCCGGGGGTCTTGCTGAAGCTTTCTTT.

In its sample, this clonotype was seen many times. The chain combines TRBV4-3 with TRBJ2-7; perhaps TRBD1 as D (5 bases). Germline CDR1 LGHNA, CDR2 YSLEER. This CDR3 region has 16 residues. The V end was cut by 0 bases, the J end by 2 bases, with 14 bases between. CDR3 loop: CASSQEGYQGTYEQYF. DNA for the CDR3: TGCGCCAGCAGCCAAGAGGGTTATCAGGGAACCTACGAGCAGTACTTC.

This clonotype has at least ten counts. This chain uses TRBV20-1 with TRBJ2-5; 8 bases line up with TRBD2. This CDR3 has 13 residues. Unmatched junction bases numbered 6, after V lost 4 bases and J lost 5 bases. Germline V gene data show CDR1 as DFQATT and CDR2 as SNEGSKA (reference sequence). The DNA for the CDR3 is TGCAGTGCTATACGGACTAGCTCCGAGACCCAGTACTTC. Translating gives CSAIRTSSETQYF.

This clonotype was counted only a few times. The chain couples TRBV2 to TRBJ1-5; the D is unclear. Trimming stripped 0 bases from V and 2 bases from J, with 8 bases between. The CDR3 runs 15 residues. Germline V gives CDR1 SNHLY, CDR2 FYNNEI. The CDR3 region is CASSEAGGGNQPQHF. CDR3 bases: TGTGCCAGCAGTGAAGCTGGAGGAGGCAATCAGCCCCAGCATTTT.

This clonotype appeared a few times. The DNA of the CDR3 is TGTGCCAGCAGCCAAGCCGGGCTGGCTCTTGGCTACACCTTC. Translated: CASSQAGLALGYTF. The rearrangement uses TRBV3-1 and TRBJ1-2; D is undetermined. The CDR3 consists of 14 residues. Trimming removed 1 base at V and 7 bases at J, with 13 bases between. CDR1 is LGHDT, CDR2 YNNKEL, per germline (reference sequence).

This clonotype was counted many times. V and J are TRBV12-3 or TRBV12-4 and TRBJ2-1; 11 bases are a match to TRBD2. V gave up 3 bases and J gave up 6 bases; unmatched junction bases: 4. The CDR3 extends over 15 amino acids. The CDR3 DNA reads as TGTGCCAGCAGTTTCCTAGCGGGGGGCTCCAATGAGCAGTTCTTC. Its translation: CASSFLAGGSNEQFF.

This clonotype occurred many times. The chain has TRBV28 and TRBJ2-7; 7 nucleotides agree with TRBD2. Trimming took 4 bases from V and 6 from J; bases not matched to a gene: 3. CDR1 and CDR2 (germline): MDHEN, SYDVKM. This CDR3 spans 12 amino acids. The CDR3 bases are TGTGCCAGCAGTTCGGGGACTATCGAGCAGTACGTC. It specifies CASSSGTIEQYV.

Many counts were recorded for this clonotype. The chain links TRBV12-3 or TRBV12-4 to TRBJ2-7; D is unclear. V was trimmed by 3 bases and J by 2 bases, leaving 8 bases between them. This CDR3 is 13 amino acids long. The CDR3 coding sequence is TGTGCCAGCAGTTTCTCCGGGCCCTACGAGCAGTACTTC. Its protein is CASSFSGPYEQYF.

J is TRBJ2-7 and V is TRBV11-2; D is undetermined. Germline CDR1 and CDR2: SGHAT and FQNNGV. Trimming stripped 4 bases from V and 6 bases from J, with 19 bases between. The CDR3 extends over 15 amino acids. The CDR3 bases are TGTGCCAGCAGCTCCATCTTTCACGGGCATAGCGAGCAGTACTTC. It translates to CASSSIFHGHSEQYF.

The chain employs TRBV11-2 and TRBJ1-5; a possible D gene is TRBD1 (5 bases). There are 15 residues in the CDR3. CDR1 is SGHAT, CDR2 FQNNGV, per germline. Trimming pared 3 bases from V and 1 base from J, leaving 10 bases between. CDR3: CASSLGVVSNQPQHF. The CDR3 nucleotides are TGTGCCAGCAGCTTGGGGGTCGTAAGCAATCAGCCCCAGCATTTT.

In this sample, this clonotype turned up a few times. V usage is TRBV15 and J usage is TRBJ1-4; TRBD1 agrees at 7 bases. The trim removed 0 bases at V and 7 bases at J, leaving 8 bases unmatched. Germline V CDR1 and CDR2: LNHNV, YYDKDF (reference sequence). The CDR3 has 16 amino acids. The CDR3 here is CATSRDPRGGGEKLFF. CDR3 in DNA: TGTGCCACCAGCAGAGACCCCAGGGGGGGGGGTGAAAAACTGTTTTTT.

Many counts were recorded for this clonotype. The chain is built from TRBV6-5 and TRBJ1-1; TRBD1 might be the D (6 bases). The germline gives CDR1 MNHEY, CDR2 SVGAGI. The CDR3 is made up of 15 amino acids. Between the trimmed V and J ends, which lost 2 bases and 5 bases, there was a span of 15 bases. The CDR3 nucleotides read TGTGCCAGCAGTTACGGGATACAGGGCTGGACTGAAGCTTTCTTT. Protein: CASSYGIQGWTEAFF.

This clonotype was seen at least ten times. The chain carries TRBV3-1 and TRBJ2-1, with D maybe TRBD1 (6 bases). Germline V gives CDR1 LGHDT, CDR2 YNNKEL (reference sequence). V was clipped by 6 bases and J by 6 bases, with 15 bases between them. The CDR3 runs 14 residues. The CDR3 reads CASSQGHLGNEQFF. The CDR3 DNA follows: TGTGCCAGCAGTCAGGGACACCTTGGCAATGAGCAGTTCTTC.

This clonotype came up many times. The chain uses TRBV4-3 and TRBJ1-2, with unresolved D. The germline V gene has CDR1 LGHNA and CDR2 YSLEER. Trimming shortened V by 1 base and J by 5 bases, and 11 bases separated the two germline ends. This CDR3 is 14 amino acids long. The CDR3, as DNA: TGCGCCAGCAGCCAAGGGCGGGAGGGTTATGGCTACACCTTC. This translates into CASSQGREGYGYTF.

This clonotype was found many times. The V call is TRBV20-1, the J call TRBJ2-3; TRBD2 aligns across 7 bases. The length of the CDR3 is 13 residues. The V gene's germline CDR1 is DFQATT and CDR2 SNEGSKA (reference sequence). Trimming took 5 bases from V and 2 from J; bases not matched to a gene: 4. Here the CDR3 DNA reads TGCAGTGCTCAAAGCGGGACCACAGATACGCAGTATTTT. Residues: CSAQSGTTDTQYF.

This clonotype was observed at least ten times. The chain recombines TRBV7-9 with TRBJ2-7; D is possibly TRBD1 (6 bases). The germline V gene encodes CDR1 SEHNR and CDR2 FQNEAQ (reference sequence). V gave up 6 bases and J gave up 6 bases, with 18 bases separating them. The CDR3 length is 14 residues. DNA for the CDR3: TGTGCCAGCAGTTTAAACCCACAGGGTGCCGAGCAGTACTTC. Translation gives CASSLNPQGAEQYF.

This clonotype was seen at least ten times. The CDR3 bases are TGTGCCAGCAACCAGGCGGGACTCAGTACTTCACCCCTCCACTTT. This translates into CASNQAGLSTSPLHF. The gene calls are TRBV7-2 and TRBJ1-6, with D perhaps TRBD1 (5 bases). The CDR3 runs 15 residues. Trimming took 7 bases from V and 9 from J, leaving 19 bases between them. CDR1 SGHTA and CDR2 FQGNSA come from the germline V gene.

This clonotype was seen at least ten times. The V and J genes are TRBV6-1 and TRBJ1-1; D perhaps matches TRBD1 (5 bases). This CDR3 is built from 11 residues. With 8 bases removed from V and 8 bases from J, the gap between germline ends came to 12 bases. Germline CDR1 and CDR2: MNHNS and SASEGT. CDR3 bases: TGTGCCAGCCTTCTGTCAGGGGAAGCTTTCTTT. This gives the protein CASLLSGEAFF.

The rearrangement uses TRBV5-1 and TRBJ2-2, with 11 bases that match TRBD1. The CDR3 covers 17 residues. V lost 4 bases and J lost 2; bases outside the gene matches: 7. The germline V gene has CDR1 SGHRS and CDR2 YFSETQ. The CDR3 reads CASSTGQGGQNTGELFF. Written as DNA, the CDR3 is TGCGCCAGCAGCACGGGACAGGGGGGACAAAACACCGGGGAGCTGTTTTTT.

In this sample, this clonotype turned up many times. The chain uses TRBV12-3 or TRBV12-4 and TRBJ2-7, with 7 bases that match TRBD1. After removal of 4 bases from V and 3 bases from J, the junction contained 6 bases not matched to a gene. CDR3 size: 14 residues. The CDR3 protein is CASSSTGQIYEQYF. CDR3 bases: TGTGCCAGCAGTTCCACGGGACAGATCTACGAGCAGTACTTC.

This clonotype was seen more than once but under ten times. This chain connects TRBV9 to TRBJ1-1; unclear D gene. V lost 4 bases and J lost 7, with 14 bases in between. In germline, CDR1 is SGDLS, CDR2 YYNGEE. The CDR3 totals 13 residues. Written as DNA, the CDR3 is TGTGCCAGCAGCCCCGGACCAGCCCATGAAGCTTTCTTT. This encodes CASSPGPAHEAFF. Combining the CDR3 with reference TRBV9 and TRBJ1-1 gives the whole variable domain DSGVTQTPKHLITATGQRVTLRCSPRSGDLSVYWYQQSLDQGLQFLIQYYNGEERAKGNILERFSAQQFPDLHSELNLSSLELGDSALYFCASSPGPAHEAFFGQGTRLTVV.